The 29 T cell receptor beta chains given below trace back to one sample, sequenced in a study of T cell responses to AZD1222 COVID-19 vaccine. Clones were sequenced by immunoSEQ multiplex PCR, and TCRdb holds only the in-frame ones, with some missing. The table includes tens of thousands of clones, roughly 84% detected once. The source material was peripheral blood, sampled on day 0 of AZD1222 vaccination. Every receptor here comes from an adult in good health.

This chain joins TRBV28 and TRBJ1-5; TRBD1 matches 7 bases. V lost 7 bases to trimming and J lost 5 bases; unmatched junction nucleotides: 8. This CDR3 spans 14 amino acids. In germline, CDR1 is MDHEN, CDR2 SYDVKM. The CDR3: CASISGQGDQPQHF. The CDR3 nucleotides are TGTGCCAGCATTTCGGGGCAGGGGGATCAGCCCCAGCATTTT.

This chain uses TRBV11-2 with TRBJ1-6; D ambiguous. The germline gives CDR1 SGHAT, CDR2 FQNNGV. CDR3 length: 14 residues. The V gene lost 5 bases and the J gene lost 10 bases, with 15 bases spanning the gap. DNA for the CDR3: TGTGCCAGCAGCCCGACGGGGTTGCGGTCACCCCTCCACTTT. Amino acids: CASSPTGLRSPLHF.

The chain uses TRBV24-1 and TRBJ2-1; 9 positions match TRBD1. Trimming cost V 5 bases and J 4 bases; bases outside gene matches: 17. CDR3 length: 19 amino acids. Germline V gene sequence: CDR1 KGHDR, CDR2 SFDVKD. The CDR3 reads CATSGRTGVDRKYYNEQFF. DNA of the CDR3: TGTGCCACCAGTGGCCGGACAGGGGTCGACCGAAAATATTACAATGAGCAGTTCTTC.

The CDR3 DNA sequence: TGCGCCAGCAGCTTGGATGCGGGACGTAGCACCGGGGAGCTGTTTTTT. It is translated as CASSLDAGRSTGELFF. This chain links TRBV5-1 with TRBJ2-2; TRBD2 might be the D (6 bases). CDR3 length equals 16 residues. CDR1 and CDR2 from the germline V gene are SGHRS and YFSETQ. The V end lost 0 bases, the J end lost 4 bases, and 13 bases lay between the germline ends.

The chain combines TRBV7-8 with TRBJ1-1, with 9 bases matching TRBD1. In germline, CDR1 is SGHVS, CDR2 FQNEAQ. This CDR3 has 17 residues. With V trimmed by 5 bases and J by 1 base, 11 bases remained unmatched. Here the CDR3 DNA reads TGTGCCAGCAGCACCACTTACAGGGGGCGCGGGAACACTGAAGCTTTCTTT. Its translation: CASSTTYRGRGNTEAFF.

The chain uses TRBV7-9 and TRBJ1-1; weak D call: TRBD1 (5 bases). Looked up from germline, CDR1 is SEHNR and CDR2 is FQNEAQ (reference sequence). V was clipped by 4 bases and J by 6 bases, with 15 bases between them. This CDR3 region has 14 residues. CDR3 bases: TGTGCCAGCAGCTCTTGGCAGGGAAGGTCTGAAGCTTTCTTT. Protein product: CASSSWQGRSEAFF.

In its sample, this clone was seen a few times. This sequence joins TRBV9 and TRBJ2-1, with D unclear. Trimming left V 0 bases short and J 3 bases short, with 13 bases between. Germline-derived CDR1 and CDR2 are SGDLS and YYNGEE. CDR3 length equals 16 residues. This CDR3 is CASSVGASLNYNEQFF. CDR3 bases: TGTGCCAGCAGCGTAGGGGCCAGCCTAAACTACAATGAGCAGTTCTTC. Together with reference TRBV9 and TRBJ2-1, the CDR3 gives the full variable domain: DSGVTQTPKHLITATGQRVTLRCSPRSGDLSVYWYQQSLDQGLQFLIQYYNGEERAKGNILERFSAQQFPDLHSELNLSSLELGDSALYFCASSVGASLNYNEQFFGPGTRLTVL.

This chain links TRBV4-1 with TRBJ1-1; no clear D gene. The germline CDR1 and CDR2 sequences are MGHRA and YSYEKL. V lost 1 base, J lost 2 bases, and 5 bases lay in between. There are 13 residues in the CDR3. The CDR3 sequence: CASSQVPNTEAFF. In DNA, the CDR3 is TGCGCCAGCAGCCAAGTACCTAACACTGAAGCTTTCTTT.

The genes are TRBV11-2 and TRBJ1-2, with TRBD1 matching over 7 bases. Germline lookup yields CDR1 SGHAT and CDR2 FQNNGV. CDR3 length: 15 amino acids. V lost 4 bases and J lost 5; bases outside the gene matches: 10. CDR3 loop: CASSSPTGRGYGYTF. The CDR3, as DNA: TGTGCCAGCAGCTCCCCGACAGGGAGGGGGTATGGCTACACCTTC.

This clone showed up just once. CDR3 residues: CASSPVVSQYF. The CDR3 DNA sequence: TGTGCCAGCAGCCCAGTCGTGTCCCAGTACTTC. The chain combines TRBV14 with TRBJ2-5; D is ambiguous. Looked up from germline, CDR1 is SGHDN and CDR2 is FVKESK. The CDR3 totals 11 residues. Deletions cut 4 bases from V and 9 bases from J, with 9 bases between.

This rearrangement joins TRBV29-1 to TRBJ2-7; D may be TRBD1 (6 bases). V gave up 1 base and J gave up 0 bases, with 13 bases separating them. Germline CDR1 SQVTM, CDR2 ANQGSEA. The CDR3 runs to 15 residues. CDR3 amino acids: CSVEASLQGSYEQYF. The CDR3 bases are TGCAGCGTTGAAGCCAGTCTACAGGGCTCCTACGAGCAGTACTTC.

The CDR3 loop reads CASSPMVGIYNEQFF. CDR3 nucleotide sequence: TGTGCCAGCAGCCCCATGGTGGGGATCTACAATGAGCAGTTCTTC. This rearrangement joins TRBV7-2 to TRBJ2-1, with D unclear. The CDR3 has 15 amino acids. Deletions cut 5 bases from V and 3 bases from J, with 14 bases between. Germline assignment: CDR1 SGHTA and CDR2 FQGNSA.

V is TRBV9 and J is TRBJ2-2; 7 nucleotides agree with TRBD2. J lost 7 bases, V lost 4 bases, and 4 bases had no gene match. This CDR3 is 13 amino acids long. CDR1 is SGDLS, CDR2 YYNGEE, per germline. CDR3 amino acids: CASSPREGGELFF. DNA of the CDR3: TGTGCCAGCAGCCCGAGGGAGGGCGGGGAGCTGTTTTTT.

The chain employs TRBV6-1 and TRBJ2-1, with 14 nucleotides matching TRBD2. V dropped 3 bases and J dropped 10; count of bases not matched to a gene: 2. The V gene's germline CDR1 is MNHNS and CDR2 SASEGT. CDR3 size: 14 residues. The CDR3 here is CASSDGTSGGEQFF. CDR3 DNA sequence: TGTGCCAGCAGTGACGGGACTAGCGGGGGAGAGCAGTTCTTC.

This clone occurred a few times. The V and J genes are TRBV15 and TRBJ1-4; maybe TRBD1 (6 bases). The CDR3 consists of 15 residues. Germline CDR1 reads LNHNV; CDR2 reads YYDKDF (reference sequence). The V end lost 1 base, the J end lost 5 bases, and 11 bases lay between the germline ends. The CDR3 DNA follows: TGTGCCACCAGCAGAGCAATGGGGGCGAATGAAAAACTGTTTTTT. Encoded protein: CATSRAMGANEKLFF.

This chain joins TRBV3-1 (or the pseudogene TRBV3-2) and TRBJ2-2; 13 positions match TRBD2. Trimming removed 3 bases from V and 5 bases from J; junction bases left unmatched: 3. The CDR3 is made up of 16 amino acids. CDR1 and CDR2 (germline): LGHDT, YNNKEL (reference sequence). This CDR3 reads CASSQTGLAGTGELFF. CDR3 sequence (DNA): TGTGCCAGCAGCCAGACGGGACTAGCGGGAACCGGGGAGCTGTTTTTT.

J is TRBJ1-3 and V is TRBV7-8, with D possibly TRBD1 on 5 matching bases. CDR1 is SGHVS and CDR2 is FQNEAQ in the germline V gene. The CDR3 runs 16 residues. The V end was cut by 5 bases, the J end by 2 bases, with 16 bases between. The CDR3 DNA is TGTGCCAGCAGCGAGGTGGGGGGGAAGGCTGGAAACACCATATATTTT. It codes for CASSEVGGKAGNTIYF.

This chain joins TRBV7-3 and TRBJ1-1; possibly TRBD1 for D (6 bases). The CDR3 contains 16 residues. Per the germline V gene, CDR1 is SGHTA and CDR2 is FQGTGA. The V and J ends lost 2 bases and 1 base respectively, with 14 bases between them. DNA for the CDR3: TGTGCCAGCAGCTTATTTGGGGCAGGGGAGAACACTGAAGCTTTCTTT. Protein: CASSLFGAGENTEAFF.

The chain is built from TRBV10-3 and TRBJ1-1; the D is unclear. Germline-derived CDR1 and CDR2 are ENHRY and SYGVKD. V shed 7 bases and J shed 1 base, with 10 bases lying between them. The CDR3 runs to 13 residues. CDR3 amino acids: CAIKRVGNTEAFF. The CDR3 nucleotides read TGTGCCATCAAAAGGGTAGGGAACACTGAAGCTTTCTTT.

The count of this clone is one. This rearrangement joins TRBV5-5 to TRBJ1-4, with D tentatively TRBD1 (5 bases). The CDR3 contains 15 residues. V gave up 0 bases and J gave up 3 bases, with 9 bases separating them. Germline V lookup: CDR1 SGHKS, CDR2 YYEKEE (reference sequence). The CDR3 bases are TGTGCCAGCAGCTTGGTGTCAGGGTCTAATGAAAAACTGTTTTTT. It is translated as CASSLVSGSNEKLFF.

The V and J genes are TRBV6-1 and TRBJ1-2, with 7 bases that match TRBD1. The germline V gene encodes CDR1 MNHNS and CDR2 SASEGT. V gave up 0 bases and J gave up 4 bases; unmatched junction bases: 5. The CDR3 sequence is 15 residues long. CDR3 DNA: TGTGCCAGCAGTGAAGCGGGACAGCCTCTCTATGGCTACACCTTC. The encoded protein is CASSEAGQPLYGYTF.

The chain combines TRBV7-2 with TRBJ2-5, with 9 bases matching TRBD2. CDR3 length equals 14 residues. The germline CDR1 and CDR2 sequences are SGHTA and FQGNSA. The V gene end was trimmed by 8 bases and the J gene end by 2 bases; junction bases not matched to a gene: 6. Here the CDR3 DNA reads TGTGCCAGCGGAAGGACTAGCGTACAAGAGACCCAGTACTTC. This codes for CASGRTSVQETQYF.

CDR3 sequence reads: CASSDNLAKNIQYF. The DNA for the CDR3 is TGTGCCAGTAGCGATAATCTAGCCAAAAACATTCAGTACTTC. The chain joins TRBV19 to TRBJ2-4; D gene ambiguous. The germline V and J ends were trimmed by 6 bases and 0 bases, with 9 bases remaining between them. There are 14 residues in the CDR3. Germline-derived CDR1 and CDR2 are LNHDA and SQIVND (reference sequence). Combining the CDR3 with reference TRBV19 and TRBJ2-4 gives the whole variable domain DGGITQSPKYLFRKEGQNVTLSCEQNLNHDAMYWYRQDPGQGLRLIYYSQIVNDFQKGDIAEGYSVSREKKESFPLTVTSAQKNPTAFYLCASSDNLAKNIQYFGAGTRLSVL.

As to this clone: Other DNA sequences from this sample encode an identical CDR3 as well. The V call is TRBV5-1, the J call TRBJ1-2, with unresolved D. Trimming removed 0 bases from V and 4 bases from J, with 10 bases in between. Germline CDR1 is SGHRS and CDR2 is YFSETQ. This CDR3 has 14 residues. DNA of the CDR3: TGCGCCAGCAGCTTGGTATCCGGCGGCTATGGCTACACCTTC. Translated: CASSLVSGGYGYTF.

The chain recombines TRBV28 with TRBJ1-1, with TRBD1 matching 10 bases. CDR1 and CDR2 from the germline V gene are MDHEN and SYDVKM. V gave up 7 bases and J gave up 3 bases; unmatched junction bases: 11. This CDR3 is 16 amino acids long. The CDR3 loop reads CASTSTLGTGDTEAFF. The CDR3 DNA sequence: TGTGCCAGCACCTCCACCCTTGGGACAGGGGACACTGAAGCTTTCTTT. The whole variable domain, remainder taken from reference TRBV28 and TRBJ1-1, is DVKVTQSSRYLVKRTGEKVFLECVQDMDHENMFWYRQDPGLGLRLIYFSYDVKMKEKGDIPEGYSVSREKKERFSLILESASTNQTSMYLCASTSTLGTGDTEAFFGQGTRLTVV.

V and J are TRBV5-1 and TRBJ2-3, with a possible D match to TRBD1 (5 bases). The V end lost 0 bases, the J end lost 0 bases, and 11 bases lay between the germline ends. This CDR3 spans 16 amino acids. The germline CDR1 and CDR2 sequences are SGHRS and YFSETQ. Here the CDR3 reads CASSLEGRASTDTQYF. CDR3 DNA sequence: TGCGCCAGCAGCTTGGAGGGCAGGGCTAGCACAGATACGCAGTATTTT.

V usage is TRBV2 and J usage is TRBJ1-5; TRBD1 matches at 8 bases. J was trimmed by 6 bases and V by 2 bases; bases with no gene match: 9. The CDR3 loop spans 16 amino acids. Germline loops: CDR1 SNHLY, CDR2 FYNNEI. The CDR3 loop reads CASSEQGAGVGQPQHF. CDR3 nucleotide sequence: TGTGCCAGCAGTGAACAGGGGGCAGGGGTAGGTCAGCCCCAGCATTTT.

This rearrangement joins TRBV12-3 or TRBV12-4 to TRBJ2-5; D tentatively fits TRBD1 or TRBD2 (5 bases each). V was shortened by 1 base and J by 5 bases, with 8 bases between the two germline ends. The CDR3 loop spans 13 amino acids. CDR3 nucleotide sequence: TGTGCCAGCAGTTTAGAGGGACCGGAGACCCAGTACTTC. Amino acid sequence: CASSLEGPETQYF.

The rearrangement uses TRBV9 and TRBJ1-3, with no clear D. The germline V and J ends were trimmed by 0 bases and 2 bases, with 9 bases remaining between them. The CDR3 runs 15 residues. From germline, CDR1 is SGDLS and CDR2 YYNGEE. CDR3 DNA sequence: TGTGCCAGCAGCGTAGAAGCGGGGACTGGAAACACCATATATTTT. It translates to CASSVEAGTGNTIYF.